This entry describes one T cell receptor beta chain. Germline CDR1 MNHEY, CDR2 SVGEGT. The CDR3 consists of 18 residues. With 6 bases removed from V and 0 bases from J, the gap between germline ends came to 21 bases. Data came from immunoSEQ multiplex PCR; TCRdb stores just in-frame clones and leaves some out. The data show around 28,000 clones, under 95% seen once. The source of the sample is a study of control samples from healthy donors and cancer patients. This TCR came from a man in his fifties with lung cancer. V gene TRBV6-2 or TRBV6-3 combines with J gene TRBJ1-5, with TRBD1 as a possible D gene (5 bases). Sequencing was carried out using PBMCs. The CDR3 DNA is TGTGCCAGCAGCCCTCGACCTGACAGACACAATAGCAATCAGCCCCAGCATTTT. The encoded protein is CASSPRPDRHNSNQPQHF.